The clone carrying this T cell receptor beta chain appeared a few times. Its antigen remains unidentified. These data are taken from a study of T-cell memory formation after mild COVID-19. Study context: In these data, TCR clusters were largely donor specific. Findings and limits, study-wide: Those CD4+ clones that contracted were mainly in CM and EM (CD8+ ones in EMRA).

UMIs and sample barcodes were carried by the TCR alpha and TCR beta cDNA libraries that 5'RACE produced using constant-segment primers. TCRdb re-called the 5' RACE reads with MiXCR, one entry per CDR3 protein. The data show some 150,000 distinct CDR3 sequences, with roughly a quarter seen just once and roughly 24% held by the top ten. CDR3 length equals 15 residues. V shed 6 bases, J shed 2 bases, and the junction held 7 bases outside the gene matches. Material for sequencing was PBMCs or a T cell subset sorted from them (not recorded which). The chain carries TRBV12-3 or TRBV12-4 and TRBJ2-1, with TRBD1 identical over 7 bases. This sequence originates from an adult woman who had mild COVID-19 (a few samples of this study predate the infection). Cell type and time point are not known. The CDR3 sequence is CASRPGGEAYNEQFF. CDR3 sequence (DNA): TGTGCCAGCAGACCAGGGGGAGAAGCCTACAATGAGCAGTTCTTC.